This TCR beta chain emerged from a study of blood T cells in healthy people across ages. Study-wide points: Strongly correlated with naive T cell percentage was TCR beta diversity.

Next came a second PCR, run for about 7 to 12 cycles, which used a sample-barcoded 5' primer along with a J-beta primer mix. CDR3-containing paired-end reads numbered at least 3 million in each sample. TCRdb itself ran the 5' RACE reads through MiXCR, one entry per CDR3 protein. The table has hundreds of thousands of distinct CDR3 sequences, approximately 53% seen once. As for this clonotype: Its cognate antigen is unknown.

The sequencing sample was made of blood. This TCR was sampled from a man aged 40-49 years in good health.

The CDR3 spells CASSLRVDEQYF. CDR3 DNA: TGTGCCAGCAGCTTACGGGTCGACGAGCAGTACTTC. J is TRBJ2-7 and V is TRBV11-2; D uncertain. CDR3 length: 12 amino acids. Deletions cut 2 bases from V and 5 bases from J, with 7 bases between. The germline V gene encodes CDR1 SGHAT and CDR2 FQNNGV.